What follows is one TCR beta chain and its context. This clonotype came up many times. What this receptor recognizes is not known. No base quality information exists; no much larger clone differs at one position. The data stem from a study of T cells in Graves' hyperthyroidism and ophthalmopathy (dated by TCRdb to the late 2010s). About the full investigation: Peripheral blood samples were taken at the time of initial diagnosis, prior to any treatment. A discovery cohort of about 96 patients, roughly 45 with Graves' ophthalmopathy and under 60 with stable Graves' hyperthyroidism, was used to find distinguishing TCR V-J signatures. Prospective prediction of ophthalmopathy was tested in an independent validation cohort of 18 hyperthyroidism patients and 17 patients who later progressed to ophthalmopathy. The 100 or so discovery patients were randomly split 7:3 into training and test sets. The study also compared thyroid tissue and blood T-cell repertoires from roughly 6 Graves' hyperthyroidism patients. After blood sampling, hyperthyroidism patients were treated with methimazole at a starting dose of 30 mg daily, and ophthalmopathy patients were treated with high-dose intravenous methylprednisolone. TCR Vbeta CDR3 sequencing of 130 to 150 peripheral blood samples (43 ophthalmopathy, under 80 hyperthyroidism and roughly 17 progressor patients) is reported in the paper.

Overall study results and their limits: A 13 V-J signature model separated ophthalmopathy from stable hyperthyroidism, with 87.88% sensitivity and 81.08% specificity in cross-validation and 80%/75% in testing. Blood samples also contained most of the expanded thyroid clonotypes (frequency above 0.001), which suggests that blood repertoires may reflect thyroid immune responses. In validation, the model predicted progression to ophthalmopathy with roughly 66% sensitivity and about 73% specificity, a median of around 6.6 months before onset. No statistical method was used to fix the sample size in advance, and group allocation was not hidden from the investigators.

The CDR3 goes from the cysteine to the phenylalanine over 12 residues. Solely the CDR3 DNA is kept, with 36 bases framed from the first base. Clipping removes 6 bases from V and 3 bases from J, with 1 as the unmatched junction base count. CDR1 and CDR2, looked up from the germline V gene, are SNHLY and FYNNEI. Amplification of TCR beta CDR3 regions was carried out from RNA transcripts. The TCR CDR3 was subjected to a first round of RT-PCR using the HTBI primer set and the Qiagen OneStep RT-PCR kit. A second multiplex PCR round built the libraries, followed by size selection and purification. Libraries were sequenced paired-end with 100 bp reads on an Illumina HiSeq2000. As for the original processing: SOAPnuke was used to process the raw data, throwing out any read that contained adapters or uncalled bases, had a mean Phred below 15, or lacked an exact constant-primer or identifier match. High-quality paired reads were merged using COPE v1.2.5, and each unique nucleotide sequence was defined as a clonotype. MiTCR v1.1 was used to align the clonotypes against IMGT TRBV, TRBD and TRBJ reference segments. The analysis included only V-J combinations with a frequency above 0.0001, which together covered 99% to 99.2% of the repertoires. The TCS score was defined as the ratio of F50 (clonal expansion) to E x V (chaos), calculated using BLOSUM62-based TCRdist between CDR3 peptides within each V-J. Welch's t-statistics and random forest reduced around 510 V-J features to roughly 13, which were used in a naive Bayes classifier (R e1071). In TCRdb, the public reads were trimmed at Q25 with fastp and aligned with MiXCR, with productive beta chains retained. Records with the same CDR3 protein are collapsed into one entry carrying the most frequent genes and DNA. TCRdb's processing, not the study's, gives the V and J calls here. This sample comprises fewer than 850,000 distinct CDR3 sequences, 15% to 20% of them detected only once. Less than 20% of the sample is taken by the ten largest.

Stable Graves' hyperthyroidism was defined as no progression to ophthalmopathy during 18 months of follow-up. Hyperthyroidism patients were aged 18 to 65 years and newly diagnosed, with disease duration of less than 2 months. Any patient with an uncontrolled infection, another autoimmune disease, pregnancy or lactation was excluded. Clinical symptoms, serum thyroxine and TRAb, thyroid ultrasound, and orbital computed tomography formed the basis for the diagnoses. Ficoll-Paque density gradient centrifugation was used to isolate PBMCs from about 10 ml of fresh peripheral blood. Trizol reagent was used to extract total RNA, and RNA quality was then checked on an Agilent 2100 Bioanalyzer.

Sequencing was performed on blood. The sequence came from a man aged 50 to 60 with Graves' hyperthyroidism. The rearranged segments are TRBV2 and TRBJ1-2; TRBD1 agrees with 7 junctional bases. The DNA reads as follows: TGTGCCAGCAGCGGACAGGACTATGGCTACACCTTC. This is translated as CASSGQDYGYTF.